Following are 13 T cell receptor beta chains from one sample sequenced in a study of T cell changes during pregnancy in multiple sclerosis. Generated by immunoSEQ multiplex PCR, the TCRdb table keeps only in-frame clones and is missing some. The sample records around 57,000 clones, 91% being singletons. The starting material was peripheral blood, obtained in the third trimester of pregnancy. Source of these receptors: a female donor in good health, enrolled as a control in a pregnancy study.

The DNA of the CDR3 is TGTGCCAGCAGCTCTGGGAGGCAGCGGAACACTGAAGCTTTCTTT. Translated, it gives CASSSGRQRNTEAFF. The chain carries TRBV11-2 and TRBJ1-1; D is unresolved. V was cut by 4 bases and J by 1 base, with 13 bases left in between. Looked up from germline, CDR1 is SGHAT and CDR2 is FQNNGV. This CDR3 is 15 amino acids long.

As DNA, the CDR3 is TGTGCCAGTAGTATCTCTAGCGGGATATCCTACGAGCAGTACTTC. The encoded protein is CASSISSGISYEQYF. V is TRBV19 and J is TRBJ2-7, with 9 bases matching TRBD2. Germline V gene lookup returns CDR1 LNHDA and CDR2 SQIVND (reference sequence). The CDR3 runs to 15 residues. V shed 3 bases, J shed 1 base, and the junction held 4 bases outside the gene matches.

The genes are TRBV28 and TRBJ1-1; possible D gene TRBD1, 5 bases. Germline loops: CDR1 MDHEN, CDR2 SYDVKM. The CDR3 contains 13 residues. V shed 8 bases and J shed 6 bases, with 16 bases lying between them. Here the CDR3 reads CASVRRGVAEAFF. The CDR3 DNA reads as TGTGCCAGCGTTCGGCGGGGGGTAGCTGAAGCTTTCTTT.

This chain connects TRBV5-1 to TRBJ1-4; 10 nucleotides match TRBD1. There are 16 residues in the CDR3. After removal of 3 bases from V and 7 bases from J, the junction contained 9 bases not matched to a gene. Germline V gene lookup returns CDR1 SGHRS and CDR2 YFSETQ. The CDR3 nucleotides are TGCGCCAGCAGCTCCAACCGACAGGGGGCGGGTGAAAAACTGTTTTTT. Its protein product is CASSSNRQGAGEKLFF. Filled out from reference TRBV5-1 and TRBJ1-4, the complete variable domain reads KAGVTQTPRYLIKTRGQQVTLSCSPISGHRSVSWYQQTPGQGLQFLFEYFSETQRNKGNFPGRFSGRQFSNSRSEMNVSTLELGDSALYLCASSSNRQGAGEKLFFGSGTQLSVL.

The DNA for the CDR3 is TGTGCCAGCAGTTCGCGGGATGCCACAGATACGCAGTATTTT. Its protein product is CASSSRDATDTQYF. The V gene is TRBV27, the J gene TRBJ2-3; D may be TRBD2 (6 bases). Per the germline V gene, CDR1 is MNHEY and CDR2 is SMNVEV (reference sequence). The CDR3 runs to 14 residues. V shed 4 bases and J shed 2 bases, with 10 bases lying between them.

The rearrangement links TRBV28 to TRBJ2-6, with D tentatively TRBD1 (5 bases). Trimming took 3 bases from V and 2 from J, leaving 14 bases between them. The CDR3 contains 17 residues. Germline assignment: CDR1 MDHEN and CDR2 SYDVKM. The CDR3 nucleotides read TGTGCCAGCAGTTTGAGCCGCACAGGACCTGGGGCCAACGTCCTGACTTTC. Its protein product is CASSLSRTGPGANVLTF.

This chain connects TRBV4-2 to TRBJ2-6; TRBD2 aligns across 13 bases. This CDR3 comprises 18 residues. From germline, CDR1 is LGHNA and CDR2 YNFKEQ. Germline trimming cut 4 bases from V and 0 bases from J; bases unmatched to any gene: 3. Here the CDR3 DNA reads TGTGCCAGCAGCCCGGGACTAGCGGGAAACTCTGGGGCCAACGTCCTGACTTTC. Translated, it gives CASSPGLAGNSGANVLTF.

The genes are TRBV27 and TRBJ2-7; 9 nucleotides match TRBD1. The CDR3 is made up of 16 amino acids. Germline CDR1 MNHEY, CDR2 SMNVEV (reference sequence). The trim removed 0 bases at V and 3 bases at J, leaving 6 bases unmatched. The chain's CDR3 is CASSLSLYRGRYEQYF. CDR3 DNA: TGTGCCAGCAGTTTATCCCTATACAGGGGGCGCTACGAGCAGTACTTC.

The chain uses TRBV19 and TRBJ2-7; D is possibly TRBD1 (6 bases). Germline V gene data show CDR1 as LNHDA and CDR2 as SQIVND (reference sequence). The CDR3 covers 14 residues. Trimming removed 7 bases from V and 6 bases from J, with 19 bases in between. The CDR3, as DNA: TGTGCCAGTAATCCGACAGGAGGTGGAGGCGAGCAGTACTTC. Translation gives CASNPTGGGGEQYF.

This clone came up a few times. CDR3 region: CASSSVGLYNEQFF. The DNA of the CDR3 is TGCGCCAGCAGCTCCGTTGGGCTCTACAATGAGCAGTTCTTC. V is TRBV4-1 and J is TRBJ2-1; no clear D gene. The CDR3 sequence is 14 residues long. Per germline, CDR1 MGHRA and CDR2 YSYEKL. The germline V and J ends were trimmed by 5 bases and 3 bases, with 11 bases remaining between them.

The chain employs TRBV11-2 and TRBJ2-1; D gene unclear. The CDR3 sequence is 15 residues long. CDR1 is SGHAT, CDR2 FQNNGV, per germline. V was cut by 2 bases and J by 0 bases, with 8 bases left in between. CDR3 nucleotide sequence: TGTGCCAGCAGCTTAACGGTGAGCTCCTACAATGAGCAGTTCTTC. Its protein is CASSLTVSSYNEQFF.

The V call is TRBV7-9, the J call TRBJ2-7, with 11 bases lining up with TRBD2. The CDR3 runs 13 residues. The germline V gene encodes CDR1 SEHNR and CDR2 FQNEAQ (reference sequence). After removal of 8 bases from V and 6 bases from J, the junction contained 6 bases not matched to a gene. The CDR3 DNA is TGTGCCAGCTGCCTAGCGGGAGGTTCCGAGCAGTACTTC. This translates into CASCLAGGSEQYF.

This clone was observed a single time. The V gene is TRBV10-3, the J gene TRBJ2-1; 7 bases are shared with TRBD1. Germline V gene sequence: CDR1 ENHRY, CDR2 SYGVKD. This CDR3 is 13 amino acids long. The ends lost 7 bases at V and 8 bases at J; junction bases unmatched: 8. The CDR3 protein is CAITPTQGDEQFF. The CDR3, as DNA: TGTGCCATCACCCCGACGCAGGGGGATGAGCAGTTCTTC.